This TCR beta chain appears in the sequencing data of a study of T cell responses to AZD1222 COVID-19 vaccine. Study-wide context: Whether given at about 4 or about 12 weeks, second doses were pooled. The study's findings and limits: AZD1222 recipients seropositive at baseline numbered only five to seven. The donor cohort was predominantly white British with a female majority, and clonal diversity may have been underestimated.

As to this clone: As yet, its antigen is unknown.

Clones were sequenced by immunoSEQ multiplex PCR, and TCRdb holds only the in-frame ones, with some missing. The sample includes approximately 100,000 clones, about 83% of them seen just once. From germline, CDR1 is SEHNR and CDR2 FQNEAQ (reference sequence). V lost 4 bases to trimming and J lost 6 bases; unmatched junction nucleotides: 18. This CDR3 has 18 amino acids. Sequenced material: peripheral blood, taken on day 0 of AZD1222 vaccination. This receptor was obtained from an adult in good health. This chain connects TRBV7-9 to TRBJ1-2, with 9 nucleotides matching TRBD1. This CDR3 is CASSSLADIGTGRDGYTF. CDR3 in DNA: TGTGCCAGCAGCTCCTTGGCGGATATCGGGACAGGGAGGGATGGCTACACCTTC. Full variable domain (remainder filled in from reference TRBV7-9 and TRBJ1-2): DTGVSQNPRHKITKRGQNVTFRCDPISEHNRLYWYRQTLGQGPEFLTYFQNEAQLEKSRLLSDRFSAERPKGSFSTLEIQRTEQGDSAMYLCASSSLADIGTGRDGYTFGSGTRLTVV.